This T cell receptor beta chain was recovered during a study of T cells in Graves' hyperthyroidism and ophthalmopathy. Broader study findings: Peripheral blood also featured most of the thyroid clonotypes expanded above 0.001. A model built on 13 V-J features separated ophthalmopathy from stable hyperthyroidism.

This clonotype showed up many times. The antigen remains unidentified. TCR beta CDR3 regions were amplified from RNA. In the first-round RT-PCR of the TCR CDR3, the HTBI primer set was used. TCRdb re-called the multiplex PCR reads through MiXCR, storing one row per CDR3 protein. The table has around 600,000 distinct CDR3 sequences, approximately 15% seen once; the top ten hold more than 6%. Trimming stripped 2 bases from V and 6 bases from J, with 13 bases between. The CDR3 runs 15 residues. Germline-derived CDR1 and CDR2 are MNHEY and SMNVEV (reference sequence). Those patients with uncontrolled infection, other autoimmune disease, pregnancy or lactation were excluded.

The material sequenced was blood. The sequence derives from a woman aged 18 to 35 with Graves' ophthalmopathy. This chain joins TRBV27 and TRBJ2-2; the D is unclear. Here the CDR3 reads CASSLASLRSGELFF. In nucleotides, the CDR3 is TGTGCCAGCAGTTTAGCCTCCCTGAGGTCCGGGGAGCTGTTTTTT.